The T cell receptor beta chain under discussion was sequenced for a study of radiotherapy plus CTLA-4 blockade in lung cancer. For the study at large: Of the patients, roughly 17% showed objective responses and around 29% attained disease control.

Focal radiation plus CTLA-4 blockade with ipilimumab was administered to patients who had chemo-refractory metastatic non-small-cell lung cancer. Profiling relied on immunoSEQ multiplex PCR, and the TCRdb table lists in-frame clones only, not all of them. The sample includes about 120,000 clones, approximately 80% seen only once; the top ten take 5% to 5.5%. CDR3 length: 13 amino acids. Trimming stripped 11 bases from V and 2 bases from J, with 12 bases between. The germline V gene encodes CDR1 SGHAT and CDR2 FQNNGV. Notes on this clone: What it binds is unknown.

Study conclusions and caveats: In blood, TCR clones derived from the tumor expanded after radiotherapy plus ipilimumab. With interferon-beta, early dynamics of blood T cell clones were reported to best predict response.

The chain uses TRBV11-2 and TRBJ2-2; tentatively, D is TRBD2 (6 bases). Sequences were derived from peripheral blood, sampled from a patient treated with radiotherapy plus ipilimumab. This TCR derives from a human donor with non-small cell lung cancer who had a partial response to radiotherapy plus ipilimumab. CDR3 DNA sequence: TGTGCCGCTCGGAGGGCCAACACCGGGGAGCTGTTTTTT. This encodes CAARRANTGELFF.